These T cell receptor beta chains were read from a single sample in a study of cytomegalovirus exposure and HLA in healthy donors. Sequencing used immunoSEQ multiplex PCR; TCRdb keeps in-frame clones, though not all of them. The repertoire consists of a few hundred thousand clones, with over 75% occurring once and the leading ten covering around 0.88%. The sequenced sample consisted of PBMCs. Every receptor here comes from a young man in good health and CMV-seronegative. The CDR3 runs from the conserved cysteine through the conserved F or W. A D gene is named only where the DNA matches it firmly. Only part of the rows carry a size: once, few, many, or a class if the clone is expanded.

V	size	D	J	CDR3	DNA
TRBV5-1	NA	TRBD2	TRBJ2-3	CASSRATSGGKAPDTQYF	TGCGCCAGCTCCCGGGCGACTAGCGGGGGGAAAGCTCCAGATACGCAGTATTTT
TRBV7-6	NA	TRBD2	TRBJ2-2	CASSKRLANTGELFF	TGTGCCAGCAGCAAACGACTAGCAAACACCGGGGAGCTGTTTTTT
TRBV25-1	NA	TRBD2	TRBJ2-2	CASSQLAGGKTGELFF	TGTGCCAGCAGTCAACTAGCGGGGGGGAAGACCGGGGAGCTGTTTTTT
TRBV18	once	NA	TRBJ1-6	CASSPDTGSNSPLHF	TGTGCCAGCTCACCGGACACTGGCTCTAATTCACCCCTCCACTTT
TRBV5-1	NA	NA	TRBJ1-2	CASQGKEEGYTF	TGCGCCAGCCAGGGGAAAGAGGAAGGCTACACCTTC
TRBV30	NA	NA	TRBJ2-1	CAWTEFVTSSEQFF	TGTGCCTGGACGGAATTTGTTACCTCTAGCGAGCAGTTCTTC
TRBV4-2	NA	NA	TRBJ2-2	CASSLADSNTGELFF	TGTGCCAGCAGCCTCGCGGACAGTAACACCGGGGAGCTGTTTTTT
TRBV5-1	NA	TRBD2	TRBJ2-7	CASSFSRGGSYEQYF	TGCGCCAGCAGCTTTTCCCGGGGGGGCTCCTACGAGCAGTACTTC
TRBV19	many	NA	TRBJ1-4	CASRGRGGHNEKLFF	TGTGCCAGTAGGGGTCGGGGGGGCCATAATGAAAAACTGTTTTTT
TRBV5-1	NA	TRBD1	TRBJ1-1	CASSLRQGANTEAFF	TGCGCCAGCAGCTTGAGGCAGGGGGCGAACACTGAAGCTTTCTTT
TRBV29-1	NA	TRBD1	TRBJ1-5	CSVGRDSDSNQPQHF	TGCAGCGTGGGCCGGGACAGCGATAGCAATCAGCCCCAGCATTTT